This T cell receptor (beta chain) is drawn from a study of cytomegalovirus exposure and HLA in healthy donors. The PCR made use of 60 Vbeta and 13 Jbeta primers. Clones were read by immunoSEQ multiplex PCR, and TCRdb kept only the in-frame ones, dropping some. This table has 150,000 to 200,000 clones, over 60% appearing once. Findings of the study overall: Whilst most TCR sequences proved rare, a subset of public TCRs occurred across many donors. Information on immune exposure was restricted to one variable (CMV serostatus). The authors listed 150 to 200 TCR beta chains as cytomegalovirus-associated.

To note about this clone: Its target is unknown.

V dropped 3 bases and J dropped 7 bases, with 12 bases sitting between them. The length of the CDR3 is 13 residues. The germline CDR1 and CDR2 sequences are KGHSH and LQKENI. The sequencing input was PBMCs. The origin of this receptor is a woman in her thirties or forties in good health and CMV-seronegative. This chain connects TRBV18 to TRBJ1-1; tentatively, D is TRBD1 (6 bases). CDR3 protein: CASSPRGLYEAFF. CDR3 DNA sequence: TGTGCCAGCTCACCGCGGGGGCTCTATGAAGCTTTCTTT.